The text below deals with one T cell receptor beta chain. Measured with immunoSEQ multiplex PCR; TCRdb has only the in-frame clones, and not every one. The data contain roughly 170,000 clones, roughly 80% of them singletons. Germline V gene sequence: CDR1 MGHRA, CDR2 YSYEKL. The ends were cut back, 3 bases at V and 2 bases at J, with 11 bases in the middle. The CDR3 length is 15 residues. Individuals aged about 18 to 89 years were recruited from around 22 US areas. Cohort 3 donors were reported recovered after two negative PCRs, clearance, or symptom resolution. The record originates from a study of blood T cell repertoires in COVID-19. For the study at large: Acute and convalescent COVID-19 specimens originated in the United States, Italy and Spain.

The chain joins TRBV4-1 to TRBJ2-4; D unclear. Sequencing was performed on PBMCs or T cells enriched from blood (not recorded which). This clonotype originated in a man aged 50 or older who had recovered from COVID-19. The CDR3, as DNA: TGCGCCAGCAGCCAGGTTGGCGGAACCAAAAACATTCAGTACTTC. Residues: CASSQVGGTKNIQYF.